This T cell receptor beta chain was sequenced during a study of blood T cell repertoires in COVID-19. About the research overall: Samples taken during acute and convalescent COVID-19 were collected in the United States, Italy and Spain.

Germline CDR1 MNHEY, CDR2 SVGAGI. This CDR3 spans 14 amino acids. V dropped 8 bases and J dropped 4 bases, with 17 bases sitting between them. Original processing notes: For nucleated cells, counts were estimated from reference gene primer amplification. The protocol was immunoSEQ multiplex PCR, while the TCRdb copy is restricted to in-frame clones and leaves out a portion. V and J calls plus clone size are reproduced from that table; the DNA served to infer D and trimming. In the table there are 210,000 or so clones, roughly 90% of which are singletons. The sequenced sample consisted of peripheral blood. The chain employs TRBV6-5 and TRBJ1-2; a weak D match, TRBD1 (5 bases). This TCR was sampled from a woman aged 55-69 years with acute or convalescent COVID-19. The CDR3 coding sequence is TGTGCCAGCCGCCCCGCGGGACTTTTCTATGGCTACACCTTC. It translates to CASRPAGLFYGYTF.